This record concerns one TCR beta chain sequence. V dropped 4 bases and J dropped 8; count of bases not matched to a gene: 6. Germline CDR1 reads LGHDT; CDR2 reads YNNKEL (reference sequence). The CDR3 loop spans 14 amino acids. The sample originates from a study of blood T cell repertoires in COVID-19. Data came from immunoSEQ multiplex PCR; TCRdb stores just in-frame clones and leaves some out. The data contain approximately 19,000 clones, around 92% of them seen just once; the ten biggest clones take up approximately 5.6%. This chain connects TRBV3-1 (or the pseudogene TRBV3-2) to TRBJ2-1; 9 nucleotides line up with TRBD2. The TCR was taken from a human donor in a cohort sampled during active COVID-19. Sequenced sample: peripheral blood. CDR3 DNA sequence: TGTGCCAGCAGCCTTGGACTAGCGACAGATGAGCAGTTCTTC. Translating it yields CASSLGLATDEQFF.